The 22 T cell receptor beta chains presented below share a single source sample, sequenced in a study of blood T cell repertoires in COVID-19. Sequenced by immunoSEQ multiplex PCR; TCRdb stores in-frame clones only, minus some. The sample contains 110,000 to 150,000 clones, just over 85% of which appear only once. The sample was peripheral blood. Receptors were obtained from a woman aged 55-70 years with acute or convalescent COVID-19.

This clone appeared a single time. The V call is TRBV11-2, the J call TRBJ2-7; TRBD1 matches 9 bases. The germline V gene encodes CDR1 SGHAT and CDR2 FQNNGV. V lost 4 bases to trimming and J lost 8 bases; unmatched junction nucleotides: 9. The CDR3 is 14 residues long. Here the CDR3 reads CASSSPGQGRKQYF. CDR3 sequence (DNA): TGTGCCAGCAGCTCCCCTGGACAGGGGCGCAAGCAGTACTTC.

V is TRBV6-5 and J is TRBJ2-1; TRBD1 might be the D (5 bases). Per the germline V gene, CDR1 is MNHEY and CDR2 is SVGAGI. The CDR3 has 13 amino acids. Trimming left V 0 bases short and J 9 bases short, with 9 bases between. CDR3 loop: CASSYSTQGEQFF. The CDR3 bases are TGTGCCAGCAGTTACTCGACGCAGGGTGAGCAGTTCTTC.

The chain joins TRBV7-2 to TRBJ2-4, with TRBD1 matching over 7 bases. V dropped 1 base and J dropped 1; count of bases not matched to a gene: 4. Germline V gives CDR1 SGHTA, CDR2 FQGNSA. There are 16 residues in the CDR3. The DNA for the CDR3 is TGTGCCAGCAGCTTAGAGGGGGCGCGGGCCAAAAACATTCAGTACTTC. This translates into CASSLEGARAKNIQYF.

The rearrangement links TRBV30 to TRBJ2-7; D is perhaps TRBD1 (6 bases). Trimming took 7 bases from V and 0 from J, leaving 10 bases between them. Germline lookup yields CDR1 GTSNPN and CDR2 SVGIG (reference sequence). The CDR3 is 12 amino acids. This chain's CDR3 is CAFDRFSYEQYF. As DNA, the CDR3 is TGTGCCTTTGACAGGTTCTCCTACGAGCAGTACTTC.

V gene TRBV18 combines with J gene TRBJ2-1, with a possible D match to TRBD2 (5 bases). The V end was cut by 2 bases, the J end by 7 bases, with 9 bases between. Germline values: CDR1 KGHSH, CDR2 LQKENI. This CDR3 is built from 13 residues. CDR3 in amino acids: CASSPSRGNEQFF. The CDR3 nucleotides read TGTGCCAGCTCACCATCCCGGGGAAATGAGCAGTTCTTC.

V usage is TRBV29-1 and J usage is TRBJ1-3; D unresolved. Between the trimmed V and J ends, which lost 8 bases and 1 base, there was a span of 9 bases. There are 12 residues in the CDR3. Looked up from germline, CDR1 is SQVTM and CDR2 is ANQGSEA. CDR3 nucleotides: TGCAGCTTCGCAGGTTCTGGAAACACCATATATTTT. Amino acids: CSFAGSGNTIYF.

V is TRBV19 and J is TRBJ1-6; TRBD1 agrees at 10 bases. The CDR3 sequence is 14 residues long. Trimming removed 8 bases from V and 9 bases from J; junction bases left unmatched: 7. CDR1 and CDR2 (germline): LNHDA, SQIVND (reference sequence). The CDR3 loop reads CASQETGGASPLHF. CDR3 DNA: TGTGCCAGTCAGGAGACAGGGGGCGCTTCACCCCTCCACTTT.

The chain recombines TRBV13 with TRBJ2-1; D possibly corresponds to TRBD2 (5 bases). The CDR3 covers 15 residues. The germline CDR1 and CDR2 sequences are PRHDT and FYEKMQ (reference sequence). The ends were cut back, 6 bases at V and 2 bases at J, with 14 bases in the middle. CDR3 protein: CASRPVAGAYNEQFF. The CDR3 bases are TGTGCCAGCAGACCCGTCGCGGGCGCCTACAATGAGCAGTTCTTC.

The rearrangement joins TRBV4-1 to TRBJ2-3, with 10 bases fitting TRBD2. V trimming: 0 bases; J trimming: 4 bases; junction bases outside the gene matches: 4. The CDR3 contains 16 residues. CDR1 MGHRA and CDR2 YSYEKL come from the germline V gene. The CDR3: CASSQDGAGGSDTQYF. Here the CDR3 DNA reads TGCGCCAGCAGCCAAGATGGAGCGGGGGGGTCAGATACGCAGTATTTT.

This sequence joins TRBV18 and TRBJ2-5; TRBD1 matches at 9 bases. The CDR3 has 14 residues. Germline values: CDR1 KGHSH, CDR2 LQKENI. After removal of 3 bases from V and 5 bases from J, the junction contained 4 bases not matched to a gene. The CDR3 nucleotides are TGTGCCAGCTCACCTGGGACAGGGTACGAGACCCAGTACTTC. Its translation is CASSPGTGYETQYF. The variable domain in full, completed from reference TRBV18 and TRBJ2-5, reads NAGVMQNPRHLVRRRGQEARLRCSPMKGHSHVYWYRQLPEEGLKFMVYLQKENIIDESGMPKERFSAEFPKEGPSILRIQQVVRGDSAAYFCASSPGTGYETQYFGPGTRLLVL.

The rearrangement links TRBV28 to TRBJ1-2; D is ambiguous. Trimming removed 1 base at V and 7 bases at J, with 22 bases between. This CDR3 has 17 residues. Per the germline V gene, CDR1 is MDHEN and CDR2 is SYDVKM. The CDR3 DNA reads TGTGCCAGCAGTTTATTTGGGAGCGGGGAAGGATGGGGTGGCTACACCTTC. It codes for CASSLFGSGEGWGGYTF.

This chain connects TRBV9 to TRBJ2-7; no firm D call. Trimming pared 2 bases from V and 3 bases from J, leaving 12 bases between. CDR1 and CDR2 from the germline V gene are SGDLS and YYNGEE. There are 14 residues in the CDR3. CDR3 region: CASSVAVSGYEQYF. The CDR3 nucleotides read TGTGCCAGCAGCGTCGCGGTATCGGGCTACGAGCAGTACTTC.

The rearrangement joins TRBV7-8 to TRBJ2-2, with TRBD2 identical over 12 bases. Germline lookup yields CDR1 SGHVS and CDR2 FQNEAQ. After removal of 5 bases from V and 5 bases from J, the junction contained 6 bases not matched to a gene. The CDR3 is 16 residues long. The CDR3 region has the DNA TGTGCCAGCAGCCAGGGGGGACTAGCGGGTACCGGGGAGCTGTTTTTT. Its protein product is CASSQGGLAGTGELFF.

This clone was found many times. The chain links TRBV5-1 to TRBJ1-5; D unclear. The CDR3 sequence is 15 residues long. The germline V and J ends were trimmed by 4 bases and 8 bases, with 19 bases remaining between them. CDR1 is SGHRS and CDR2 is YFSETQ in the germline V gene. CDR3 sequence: CASSANVGVTEPQHF. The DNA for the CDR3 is TGCGCCAGCAGCGCAAACGTCGGGGTTACGGAGCCCCAGCATTTT.

The CDR3 loop is CASSLQGVAGANVLTF. As DNA, the CDR3 is TGTGCCAGCAGCTTGCAGGGGGTGGCTGGGGCCAACGTCCTGACTTTC. J is TRBJ2-6 and V is TRBV5-4, with 7 bases that match TRBD1. CDR1 is SGHNT, CDR2 YYREEE, per germline (reference sequence). V was pared by 1 base and J by 2 bases, with 3 bases of the junction left unmatched. The CDR3 contains 16 residues.

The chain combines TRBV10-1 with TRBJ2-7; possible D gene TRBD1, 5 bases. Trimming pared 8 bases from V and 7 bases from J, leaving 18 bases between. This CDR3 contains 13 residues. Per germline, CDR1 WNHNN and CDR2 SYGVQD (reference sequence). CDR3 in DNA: TGCGCCAGCCAGGACATCTTAAGTGGGGAGCAGTACTTC. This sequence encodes CASQDILSGEQYF.

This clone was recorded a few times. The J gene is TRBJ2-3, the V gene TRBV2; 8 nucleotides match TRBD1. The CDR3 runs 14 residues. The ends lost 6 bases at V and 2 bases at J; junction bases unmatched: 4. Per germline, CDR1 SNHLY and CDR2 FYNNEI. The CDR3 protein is CASRRDRYTDTQYF. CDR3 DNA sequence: TGTGCCAGCAGGCGGGACAGGTACACAGATACGCAGTATTTT.

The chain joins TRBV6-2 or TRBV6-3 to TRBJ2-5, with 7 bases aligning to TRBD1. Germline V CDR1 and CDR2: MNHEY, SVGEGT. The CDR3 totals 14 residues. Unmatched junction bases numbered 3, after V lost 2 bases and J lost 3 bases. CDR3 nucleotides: TGTGCCAGCAGTTACGCCGGGACAGAAGAGACCCAGTACTTC. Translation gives CASSYAGTEETQYF.

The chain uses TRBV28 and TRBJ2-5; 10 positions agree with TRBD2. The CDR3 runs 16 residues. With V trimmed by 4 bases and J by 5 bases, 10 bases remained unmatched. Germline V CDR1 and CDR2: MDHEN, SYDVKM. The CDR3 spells CASSSSYGAGGETQYF. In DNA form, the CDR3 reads TGTGCCAGCAGTTCTTCCTACGGAGCGGGAGGGGAGACCCAGTACTTC.

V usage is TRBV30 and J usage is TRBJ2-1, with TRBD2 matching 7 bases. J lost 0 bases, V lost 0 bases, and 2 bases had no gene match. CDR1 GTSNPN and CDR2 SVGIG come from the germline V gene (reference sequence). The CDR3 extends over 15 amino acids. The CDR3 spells CAWSVVAGSYNEQFF. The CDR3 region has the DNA TGTGCCTGGAGTGTCGTAGCGGGCTCCTACAATGAGCAGTTCTTC.

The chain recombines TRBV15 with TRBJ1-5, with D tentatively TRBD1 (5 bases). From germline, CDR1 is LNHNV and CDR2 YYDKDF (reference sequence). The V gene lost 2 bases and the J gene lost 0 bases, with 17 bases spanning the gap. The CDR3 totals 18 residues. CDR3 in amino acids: CATSRSFGAGVSNQPQHF. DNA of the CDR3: TGTGCCACCAGCAGATCGTTTGGGGCGGGAGTTAGCAATCAGCCCCAGCATTTT.

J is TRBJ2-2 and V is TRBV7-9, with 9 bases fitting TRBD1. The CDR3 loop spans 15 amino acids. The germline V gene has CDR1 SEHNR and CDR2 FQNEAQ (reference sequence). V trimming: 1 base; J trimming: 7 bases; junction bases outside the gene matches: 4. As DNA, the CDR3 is TGTGCCAGCAGCTTAGGGACAGGGGTGAACGGGGAGCTGTTTTTT. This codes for CASSLGTGVNGELFF.